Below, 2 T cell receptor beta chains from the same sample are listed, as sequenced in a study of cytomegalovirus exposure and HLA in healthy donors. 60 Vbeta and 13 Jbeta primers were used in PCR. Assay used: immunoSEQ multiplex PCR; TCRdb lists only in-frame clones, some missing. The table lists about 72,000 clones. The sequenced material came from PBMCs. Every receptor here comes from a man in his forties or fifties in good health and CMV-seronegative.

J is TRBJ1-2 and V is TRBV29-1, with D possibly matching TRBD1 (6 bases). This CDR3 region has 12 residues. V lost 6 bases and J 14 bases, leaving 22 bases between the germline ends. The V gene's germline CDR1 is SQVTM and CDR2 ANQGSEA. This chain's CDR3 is CSVPPQGLGETF. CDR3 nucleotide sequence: TGCAGCGTCCCCCCACAGGGACTAGGCGAGACCTTC.

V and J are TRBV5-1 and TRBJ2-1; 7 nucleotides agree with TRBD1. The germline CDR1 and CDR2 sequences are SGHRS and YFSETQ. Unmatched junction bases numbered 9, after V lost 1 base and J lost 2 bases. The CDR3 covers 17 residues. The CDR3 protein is CASSLRGRTGAYNEQFF. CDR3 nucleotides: TGCGCCAGCAGCTTGAGGGGTCGGACAGGTGCCTACAATGAGCAGTTCTTC.